This TCR beta chain was observed in a study of shared clonotypes between healthy human individuals. Across the study: Serving as donors were two women and three men, whose ages spanned 18 to 49.

At deep level, the assay was performed. Over several immunoSEQ plates, each subset's genomic DNA was distributed in even portions. The replicate PCRs on unsorted PBMC were given 300 ng DNA, which is 25,000 to 35,000 T cell genomes. Profiled with immunoSEQ multiplex PCR; TCRdb holds only in-frame clones, not every one. The data hold about 600,000 clones, with about 80% observed a single time. Germline V gene sequence: CDR1 SQVTM, CDR2 ANQGSEA. The CDR3 has 13 residues. Between the trimmed V and J ends, which lost 5 bases and 0 bases, there was a span of 9 bases. This rearrangement joins TRBV29-1 to TRBJ2-3; D not certain. The sample comprised PBMCs. This receptor was taken from a woman aged 40 to 50 in good health. Some clones in this sample may be carry-over from other donors' samples. The CDR3 coding sequence is TGCAGCGTTCGACCGGTGAGCACAGATACGCAGTATTTT. Protein sequence: CSVRPVSTDTQYF.